The TCR beta chain described here comes from a study of T cell responses to AZD1222 COVID-19 vaccine. Notes on the study in general: Donors in the cohort were predominantly white British and more often female, and clonal diversity was possibly underestimated.

CDR1 and CDR2 (germline): SGDLS, YYNGEE. The V gene lost 0 bases and the J gene lost 3 bases, with 10 bases spanning the gap. This CDR3 region has 15 residues. Profiling relied on immunoSEQ multiplex PCR, and the TCRdb table lists in-frame clones only, not all of them. The sample gives about 160,000 clones, 90% to 95% of which show up once; about 1% is in the top ten. Concerning this clone itself: Its antigen is unidentified.

This receptor was taken from an adult who received the AZD1222 COVID-19 vaccine. The chain combines TRBV9 with TRBJ1-5; D possibly corresponds to TRBD1 (5 bases). The sample here was peripheral blood, taken 28 days after the second AZD1222 dose. CDR3 residues: CASSVGQGYNQPQHF. The CDR3 DNA follows: TGTGCCAGCAGCGTAGGCCAGGGCTACAATCAGCCCCAGCATTTT.